This TCR beta chain stems from a study of blood T cell repertoires in COVID-19. Across the whole study: Acute-phase and convalescent COVID-19 samples originated in the United States, Italy and Spain.

Data came from immunoSEQ multiplex PCR; TCRdb stores just in-frame clones and leaves some out. Altogether approximately 52,000 clones are present, about 86% being singletons, with the ten largest covering 1.3%. Input material: peripheral blood. This receptor was taken from a man aged 55-75 years with acute or convalescent COVID-19.

CDR3 sequence (DNA): TGTGCCAGCAGTATTATAGCGGGAGGCCCAGATACGCAGTATTTT. Its translation: CASSIIAGGPDTQYF. The chain carries TRBV28 and TRBJ2-3, with TRBD2 identical over 10 bases. Germline V gene data show CDR1 as MDHEN and CDR2 as SYDVKM. The CDR3 sequence is 15 residues long. V dropped 5 bases and J dropped 4; count of bases not matched to a gene: 6.